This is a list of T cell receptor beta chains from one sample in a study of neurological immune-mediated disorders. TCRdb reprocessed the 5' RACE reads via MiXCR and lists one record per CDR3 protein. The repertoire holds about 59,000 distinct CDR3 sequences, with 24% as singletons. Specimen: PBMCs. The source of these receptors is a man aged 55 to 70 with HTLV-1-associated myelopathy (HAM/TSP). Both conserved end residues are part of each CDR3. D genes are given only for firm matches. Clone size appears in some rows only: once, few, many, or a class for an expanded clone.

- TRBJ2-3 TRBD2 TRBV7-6 CASSFVASGRTDTQYF TGTGCCAGCAGCTTCGTGGCTAGCGGGAGGACAGATACGCAGTATTTT
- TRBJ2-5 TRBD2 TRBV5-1 CASSGIAGEETQYF TGCGCCAGCAGCGGAATAGCGGGGGAAGAGACCCAGTACTTC
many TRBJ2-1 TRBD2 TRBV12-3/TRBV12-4 CASSSISGKGGEQFF TGTGCCAGCAGTTCCATTAGCGGGAAGGGGGGTGAGCAGTTCTTC
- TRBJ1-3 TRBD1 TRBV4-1 CASSQEGQVSGNTIYF TGCGCCAGCAGCCAAGAAGGACAGGTCTCTGGAAACACCATATATTTT
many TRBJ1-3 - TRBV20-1 CSASAGNTIYF TGCAGTGCTAGTGCAGGAAACACCATATATTTT
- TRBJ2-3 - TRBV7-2 CASSLPGSTNTQYF TGTGCCAGCAGCTTACCGGGATCCACAAATACGCAGTATTTT
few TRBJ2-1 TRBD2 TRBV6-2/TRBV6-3 CASSSPLTSGSLNEQFF TGTGCCAGCAGTTCCCCCCTGACTAGCGGGTCCCTCAATGAGCAGTTCTTC
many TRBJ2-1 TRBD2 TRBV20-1 CSAREASGYNEQFF TGCAGTGCTAGAGAGGCTAGCGGCTACAATGAGCAGTTCTTC
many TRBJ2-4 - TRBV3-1 CASSPTGGLGNIQYF TGTGCCAGCAGCCCAACCGGGGGCCTCGGAAACATTCAGTACTTC
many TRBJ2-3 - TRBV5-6 CASSSGRSDTQYF TGTGCCAGCAGCTCCGGCCGATCGGATACGCAGTATTTT
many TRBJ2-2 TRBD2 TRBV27 CASSLGGGIGELFF TGTGCCAGCAGTTTAGGGGGGGGGATCGGGGAGCTGTTTTTT
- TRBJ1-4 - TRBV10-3 CAIRHRVREKLFF TGTGCCATCCGTCACAGGGTTCGTGAAAAACTGTTTTTT
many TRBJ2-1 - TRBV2 CASSVQTSSNEQFF TGTGCCAGCAGTGTTCAAACTAGCAGCAATGAGCAGTTCTTC
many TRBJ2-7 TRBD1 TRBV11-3 CASSLLGQGENEQYF TGTGCCAGCAGCCTCCTCGGGCAGGGGGAGAACGAGCAGTACTTC
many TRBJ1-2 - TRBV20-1 CSAQEYGYTF TGCAGTGCTCAAGAATATGGCTACACCTTC
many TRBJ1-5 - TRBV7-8 CASSGVAGLSNQPQHF TGTGCCAGCAGCGGGGTGGCAGGTTTAAGCAATCAGCCCCAGCATTTT
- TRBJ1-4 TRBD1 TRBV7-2 CASSASRGFNEKLFF TGTGCCAGCAGCGCTTCCAGGGGGTTTAATGAAAAACTGTTTTTT
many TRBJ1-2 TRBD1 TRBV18 CASSPPVGQGNYGYTF TGTGCCAGCTCACCACCGGTAGGACAGGGCAACTATGGCTACACCTTC
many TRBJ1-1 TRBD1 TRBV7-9 CASSLGDRGTEAFF TGTGCCAGCAGCTTAGGAGACAGGGGGACTGAAGCTTTCTTT
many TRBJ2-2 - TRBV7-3 CASSSVGTGELFF TGTGCCAGCAGCTCGGTCGGTACCGGGGAGCTGTTTTTT
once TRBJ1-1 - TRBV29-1 CSSSQAYSAEAFF TGCAGCTCTAGTCAGGCGTATAGCGCTGAAGCTTTCTTT
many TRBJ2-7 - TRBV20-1 CSAMSAGYEQYF TGCAGTGCTATGTCGGCTGGCTACGAGCAGTACTTC
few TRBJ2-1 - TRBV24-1 CATSDPGDYNEQFF TGTGCCACCAGTGACCCGGGAGATTACAATGAGCAGTTCTTC
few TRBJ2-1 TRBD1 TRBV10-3 CAISAGDRGFNEQFF TGTGCCATCAGCGCCGGGGACAGGGGTTTCAATGAGCAGTTCTTC
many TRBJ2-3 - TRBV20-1 CSALPGATDTQYF TGCAGTGCTCTCCCGGGGGCCACAGATACGCAGTATTTT
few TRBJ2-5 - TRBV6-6 CASSYQEPQYF TGTGCCAGCAGTTACCAAGAGCCCCAGTACTTC
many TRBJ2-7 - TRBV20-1 CSARRSPKQYF TGCAGTGCTAGGAGATCGCCCAAGCAGTACTTC
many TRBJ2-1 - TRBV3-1 CASSQAFRASPNPNEQFF TGTGCCAGCAGCCAAGCATTTAGGGCTAGCCCCAACCCCAATGAGCAGTTCTTC
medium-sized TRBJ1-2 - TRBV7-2 CASSPSVQNYGYTF TGTGCCAGCAGCCCTAGCGTACAGAACTATGGCTACACCTTC
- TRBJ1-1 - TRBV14 CASSQVQSTEAFF TGTGCCAGCAGCCAGGTACAGAGTACTGAAGCTTTCTTT
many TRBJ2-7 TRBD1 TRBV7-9 CASSQAQGQHEQYF TGTGCCAGCAGCCAAGCACAGGGACAGCACGAGCAGTACTTC
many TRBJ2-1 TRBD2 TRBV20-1 CSARGLSGRARNEQFF TGCAGTGCTAGAGGTTTAAGCGGGAGGGCTCGCAATGAGCAGTTCTTC
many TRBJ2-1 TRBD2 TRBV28 CASSSPGLGFDEQFF TGTGCCAGCAGTTCTCCGGGACTAGGGTTCGATGAGCAGTTCTTC
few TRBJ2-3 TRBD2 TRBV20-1 CSAGTSGRTDTQYF TGCAGTGCTGGGACTAGCGGGAGAACAGATACGCAGTATTTT
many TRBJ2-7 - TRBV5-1 CASSLGVRADEQYF TGCGCCAGCAGCTTGGGAGTGCGGGCGGACGAGCAGTACTTC
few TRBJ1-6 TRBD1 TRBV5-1 CASSGLGQGGNSPLHF TGCGCCAGCAGCGGCCTCGGACAGGGCGGGAATTCACCCCTCCACTTT
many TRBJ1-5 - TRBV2 CASSEMGSNQPQHF TGTGCCAGCAGTGAAATGGGGAGCAATCAGCCCCAGCATTTT
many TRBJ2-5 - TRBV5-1 CASSLEQGRETQYF TGCGCCAGCAGCTTGGAGCAGGGGAGAGAGACCCAGTACTTC
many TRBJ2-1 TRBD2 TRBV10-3 CATKLAGEYYNEQFF TGTGCCACCAAACTAGCGGGAGAATACTACAATGAGCAGTTCTTC
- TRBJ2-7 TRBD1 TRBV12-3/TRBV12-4 CASSFLQGPYEQYF TGTGCCAGCAGTTTCTTACAGGGGCCCTACGAGCAGTACTTC
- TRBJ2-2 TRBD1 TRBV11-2 CASSLGDSRRNTGELFF TGTGCCAGCAGCTTAGGGGACAGTCGACGGAACACCGGGGAGCTGTTTTTT
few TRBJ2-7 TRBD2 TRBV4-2 CASSQALAGRPYEQYF TGTGCCAGCAGCCAAGCACTAGCGGGGAGACCCTACGAGCAGTACTTC
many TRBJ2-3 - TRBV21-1 CASRRSLLSTDTQYF TGTGCCAGCCGAAGAAGTCTCCTTAGCACAGATACGCAGTATTTT
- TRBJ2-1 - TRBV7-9 CASSLPPGPYNEQFF TGTGCCAGCAGCTTACCTCCGGGACCCTACAATGAGCAGTTCTTC
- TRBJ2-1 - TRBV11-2 CASSLPSDPSYNEQFF TGTGCCAGCAGCCTCCCCTCCGACCCGTCCTACAATGAGCAGTTCTTC
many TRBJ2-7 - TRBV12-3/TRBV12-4 CASSPYGRGRGEQYF TGTGCCAGCAGCCCTTATGGCAGGGGCCGAGGCGAGCAGTACTTC
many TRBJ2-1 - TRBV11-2 CASSPDISSYNEQFF TGTGCCAGCAGTCCTGACATTAGCTCCTACAATGAGCAGTTCTTC
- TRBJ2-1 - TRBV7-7 CASSLDGTGGQFF TGTGCTAGCAGCTTAGACGGGACTGGAGGGCAGTTCTTC
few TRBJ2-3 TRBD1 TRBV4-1 CASSQGGPGTGRRTQYF TGCGCCAGCAGCCAAGGGGGGCCCGGGACAGGGAGGCGTACGCAGTATTTT
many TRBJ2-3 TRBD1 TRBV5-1 CASSRTGSSTDTQYF TGCGCCAGCAGCAGGACAGGGTCTAGCACAGATACGCAGTATTTT